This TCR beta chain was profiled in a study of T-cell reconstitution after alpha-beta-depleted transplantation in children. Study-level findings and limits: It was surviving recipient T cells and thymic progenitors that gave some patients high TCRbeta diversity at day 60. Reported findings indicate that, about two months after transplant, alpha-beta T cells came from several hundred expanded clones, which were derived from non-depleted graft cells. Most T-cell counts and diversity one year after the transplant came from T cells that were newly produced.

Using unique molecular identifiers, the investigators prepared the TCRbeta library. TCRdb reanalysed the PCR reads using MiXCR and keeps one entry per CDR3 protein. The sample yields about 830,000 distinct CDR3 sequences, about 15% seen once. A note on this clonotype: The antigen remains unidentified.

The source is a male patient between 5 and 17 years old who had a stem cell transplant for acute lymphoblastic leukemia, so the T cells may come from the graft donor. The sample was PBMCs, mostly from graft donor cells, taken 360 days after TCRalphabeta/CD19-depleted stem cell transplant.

The CDR3 DNA reads as TGTGCCAGCAGTGGGTCTAGCGGGATGGGCCACAATGAGCAGTTCTTC. Translating gives CASSGSSGMGHNEQFF. The V call is TRBV6-4, the J call TRBJ2-1; 9 bases match TRBD2. V lost 4 bases and J lost 5; bases outside the gene matches: 9. The CDR3 spans 16 residues. CDR1 and CDR2 (germline): MRHNA, SNTAGT.